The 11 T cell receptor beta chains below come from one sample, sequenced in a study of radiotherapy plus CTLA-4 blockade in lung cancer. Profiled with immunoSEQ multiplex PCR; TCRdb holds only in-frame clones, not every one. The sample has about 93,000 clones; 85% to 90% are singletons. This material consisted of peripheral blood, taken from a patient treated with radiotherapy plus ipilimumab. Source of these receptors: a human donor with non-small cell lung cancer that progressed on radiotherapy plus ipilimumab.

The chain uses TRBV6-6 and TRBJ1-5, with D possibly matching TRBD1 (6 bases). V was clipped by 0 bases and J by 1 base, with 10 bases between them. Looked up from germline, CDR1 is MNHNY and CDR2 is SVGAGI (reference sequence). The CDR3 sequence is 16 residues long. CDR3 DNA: TGTGCCAGCAGTTACTCGGGGCAGGGGAGCAATCAGCCCCAGCATTTT. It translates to CASSYSGQGSNQPQHF.

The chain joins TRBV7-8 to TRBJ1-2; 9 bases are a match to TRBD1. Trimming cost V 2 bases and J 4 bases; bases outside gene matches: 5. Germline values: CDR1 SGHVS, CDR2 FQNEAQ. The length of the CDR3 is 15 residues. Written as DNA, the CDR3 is TGTGCCAGCAGCTTAAGGGAGGGACAGGGCTATGGCTACACCTTC. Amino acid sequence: CASSLREGQGYGYTF.

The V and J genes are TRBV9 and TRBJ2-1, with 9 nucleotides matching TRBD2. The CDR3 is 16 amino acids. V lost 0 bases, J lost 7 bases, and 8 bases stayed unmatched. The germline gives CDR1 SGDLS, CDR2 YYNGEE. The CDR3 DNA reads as TGTGCCAGCAGCGTAGGTTGGGGGCTAGCGGGAAATGAGCAGTTCTTC. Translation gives CASSVGWGLAGNEQFF.

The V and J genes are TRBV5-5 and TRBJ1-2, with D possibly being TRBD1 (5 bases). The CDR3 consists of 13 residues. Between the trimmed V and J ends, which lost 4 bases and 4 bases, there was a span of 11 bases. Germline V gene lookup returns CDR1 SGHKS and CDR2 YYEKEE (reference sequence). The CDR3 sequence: CASSVTDVYGYTF. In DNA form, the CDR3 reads TGTGCCAGCAGCGTGACAGACGTCTATGGCTACACCTTC.

CDR3: CASSSLTGPNQPQHF. As DNA, the CDR3 is TGTGCCAGCAGCTCGCTCACAGGGCCAAATCAGCCCCAGCATTTT. The chain recombines TRBV5-8 with TRBJ1-5; tentative D call: TRBD1 (6 bases). V was pared by 3 bases and J by 4 bases, with 14 bases between. The CDR3 runs to 15 residues. The germline V gene has CDR1 SGHTS and CDR2 YDEGEE.

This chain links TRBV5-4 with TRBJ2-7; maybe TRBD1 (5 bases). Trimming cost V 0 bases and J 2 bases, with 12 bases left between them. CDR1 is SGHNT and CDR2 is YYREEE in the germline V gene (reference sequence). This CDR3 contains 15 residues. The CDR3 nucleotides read TGTGCCAGCAGCTTGGTTGGGGCTTCTCCCTACGAGCAGTACTTC. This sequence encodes CASSLVGASPYEQYF.

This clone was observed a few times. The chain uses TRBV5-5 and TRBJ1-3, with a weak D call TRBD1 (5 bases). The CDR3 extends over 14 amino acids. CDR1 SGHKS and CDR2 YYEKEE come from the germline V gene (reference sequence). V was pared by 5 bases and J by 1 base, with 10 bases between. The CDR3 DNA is TGTGCCAGCAGATCAGGGCTTTCTGGAAACACCATATATTTT. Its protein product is CASRSGLSGNTIYF.

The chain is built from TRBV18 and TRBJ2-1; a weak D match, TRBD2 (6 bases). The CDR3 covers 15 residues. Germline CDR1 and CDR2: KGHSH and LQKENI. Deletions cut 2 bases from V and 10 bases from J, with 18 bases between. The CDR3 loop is CASSPISSGVIEQFF. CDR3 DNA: TGTGCCAGCTCACCAATCTCGTCGGGAGTCATCGAGCAGTTCTTC.

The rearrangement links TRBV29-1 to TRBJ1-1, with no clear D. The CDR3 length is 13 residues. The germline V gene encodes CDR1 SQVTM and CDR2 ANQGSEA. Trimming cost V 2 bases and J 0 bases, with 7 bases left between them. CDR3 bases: TGCAGCGTTGAAAGAAACATGAACACTGAAGCTTTCTTT. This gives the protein CSVERNMNTEAFF.

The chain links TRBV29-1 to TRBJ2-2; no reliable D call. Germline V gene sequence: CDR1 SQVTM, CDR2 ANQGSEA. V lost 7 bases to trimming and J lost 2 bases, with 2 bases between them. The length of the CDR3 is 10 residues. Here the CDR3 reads CSGNTGELFF. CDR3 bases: TGCAGCGGCAACACCGGGGAGCTGTTTTTT.

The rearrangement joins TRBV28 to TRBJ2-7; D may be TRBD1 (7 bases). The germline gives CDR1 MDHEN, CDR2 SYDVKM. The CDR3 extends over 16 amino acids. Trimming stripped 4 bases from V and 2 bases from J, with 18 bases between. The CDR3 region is CASSYPAGQRTYEQYF. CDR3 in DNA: TGTGCCAGCAGTTATCCTGCGGGACAGAGAACCTACGAGCAGTACTTC.